The clone carrying this T cell receptor beta chain has only one observation. Its target is unknown. These data belong to a study of beta chain features in type 1 diabetes. Study-wide points: Significant though moderate, a shortening of TCRB CDR3s appeared in all four CD4+ subsets of Type 1 diabetes patients. Equally in patients and controls, PCR might preferentially amplify shorter templates.

Each of the sorted populations had a purity greater than 95%. The CDR3 has 14 residues. Germline V gene lookup returns CDR1 LNHNV and CDR2 YYDKDF (reference sequence). The V gene end was trimmed by 5 bases and the J gene end by 6 bases; junction bases not matched to a gene: 6. Expressed TCRB transcripts were sequenced after all isolated RNA was converted to cDNA. Clones were sequenced by immunoSEQ multiplex PCR, and TCRdb holds only the in-frame ones, with some missing. The sample gives some 660,000 clones, roughly an eighth of which show up once; 0.04% is in the top ten. The V gene is TRBV15, the J gene TRBJ2-3; 9 bases are a match to TRBD2. Sequenced material: naive CD4+ T cells from blood. The origin of this receptor is a man aged 18 to 29 with type 1 diabetes. CDR3 DNA sequence: TGTGCCACCAGCCCTAGCGGGATTCCGGATACGCAGTATTTT. Its translation: CATSPSGIPDTQYF.